A selection of T cell receptor beta chains follows, all from one sample in a study of PD-1 blockade in classical Hodgkin lymphoma. Clones were sequenced by immunoSEQ multiplex PCR, and TCRdb holds only the in-frame ones, with some missing. The table lists some 65,000 clones, about two thirds of them singletons, with 7.5% to 9.5% in the top ten. The source material was peripheral blood mononuclear cells (PBMCs), sampled before the second cycle of nivolumab. The origin of the receptors is a human donor with classical Hodgkin lymphoma. Each CDR3 is given with its conserved first and last residue. D genes are given only for firm matches. Not all rows give a size; the values are once, few, many and, for expanded clones, a class.

TGTGCCAGCAGTCCGGTAGGAGGGGGCGGACAGCCCCAGCATTTT	CASSPVGGGGQPQHF	TRBV27	NA	TRBJ1-5	TRBD1
TGCAGCGTCCTAGGGACTAGCGGGGGCAACTACGAGCAGTACTTC	CSVLGTSGGNYEQYF	TRBV29-1	NA	TRBJ2-7	TRBD2
TGCGCCAGCAGCCAAATTAGCGGGGGGGCCGGCGGAGAGCAGTTCTTC	CASSQISGGAGGEQFF	TRBV4-1	few	TRBJ2-1	TRBD2
TGTGCCAGTAGTATAGATAAATACGGGGAGCTGTTTTTT	CASSIDKYGELFF	TRBV19	once	TRBJ2-2	NA
TGCGCCAGCAGCCTTCGAGGGAGCTCCTACAATGAGCAGTTCTTC	CASSLRGSSYNEQFF	TRBV5-1	NA	TRBJ2-1	NA
TGCGCCAGCAGCTTGGAGGGAGTTGGAGCTGAAGCTTTCTTT	CASSLEGVGAEAFF	TRBV5-1	few	TRBJ1-1	NA
TGTGCCAGTAGTACTCGGACTAGCGGGTATATCTACAATGAGCAGTTCTTC	CASSTRTSGYIYNEQFF	TRBV19	NA	TRBJ2-1	TRBD2
TGTGCCAGCAGCTTAGATTACACTCGCCACGAGCAGTACTTC	CASSLDYTRHEQYF	TRBV11-3	few	TRBJ2-7	NA
TGTGCCAGCAGCCCCTCAGACCGGAACACTGAAGCTTTCTTT	CASSPSDRNTEAFF	TRBV7-8	NA	TRBJ1-1	NA
TGTGCCAGCATGAGGGGCTACGAGCAGTACTTC	CASMRGYEQYF	TRBV6-1	few	TRBJ2-7	NA
TGCGCCAGCAGAACAGCGGGAGGGACCGAGCAGTACTTC	CASRTAGGTEQYF	TRBV5-1	NA	TRBJ2-7	TRBD2
TGTGCCAGCACCTGGGGACACCGCTACGAGCAGTACTTC	CASTWGHRYEQYF	TRBV6-5	NA	TRBJ2-7	NA
TGTGCCAGCTCCCTACGGGATTTTACTTACCCCACAGATACGCAGTATTTT	CASSLRDFTYPTDTQYF	TRBV18	NA	TRBJ2-3	NA
TGTGCCAGCAGGATCGAGGACTATGGCTACACCTTC	CASRIEDYGYTF	TRBV6-5	few	TRBJ1-2	NA
TGTGCCAGTACCCCGGACCTCGGGCTTTCCTTTAACACTGAAGCTTTCTTT	CASTPDLGLSFNTEAFF	TRBV19	NA	TRBJ1-1	NA
TGTGCCAGCAGCCTCATGGGGGGGGCGAGGAAAGGCTACACCTTC	CASSLMGGARKGYTF	TRBV5-4	NA	TRBJ1-2	NA
TGTGCCAGTAGTATTGTCCAGGGAGTGAACACTGAAGCTTTCTTT	CASSIVQGVNTEAFF	TRBV19	NA	TRBJ1-1	NA
TGTGCCAGCTCGCAGGGGCCCAGTACTTCCGAGCAGTACTTC	CASSQGPSTSEQYF	TRBV2	NA	TRBJ2-7	NA
TGTGCCAGCAGCCCCGGACAGTCATCGGAGAATTCACCCCTCCACTTT	CASSPGQSSENSPLHF	TRBV5-5	NA	TRBJ1-6	NA
TGCAGCGTGACAGACAGACTGAACTATGGCTACACCTTC	CSVTDRLNYGYTF	TRBV29-1	NA	TRBJ1-2	NA
TGTGCCAGTAGTGCCGTGGCCACCTCCTACAATGAGCAGTTCTTC	CASSAVATSYNEQFF	TRBV19	few	TRBJ2-1	NA
TGTGCCAGCAGCTTCGGGACAGGAGAGACCCAGTACTTC	CASSFGTGETQYF	TRBV7-8	NA	TRBJ2-5	TRBD1
TGTGCCAATTATGACGGTATGAACACTGAAGCTTTCTTT	CANYDGMNTEAFF	TRBV2	NA	TRBJ1-1	NA
TGTGCCAGCAGTTTCAACCCGGGACAGGGTATGGGCATCACCTTC	CASSFNPGQGMGITF	TRBV27	few	TRBJ1-2	TRBD1
TGTGCCAGCAGCTGGTACAGGCATGAGCAGTTCTTC	CASSWYRHEQFF	TRBV7-9	NA	TRBJ2-1	NA
TGTGCCAGCAGTTCGACCCCGAATGAGCAGTTCTTC	CASSSTPNEQFF	TRBV28	NA	TRBJ2-1	NA
TGCGCCAGCCAAAATGCCGGGCCCTACGAGCAGTACTTC	CASQNAGPYEQYF	TRBV10-2	NA	TRBJ2-7	NA
TGCGCCAGCAGCCCCTCAGGGGCAGGACACACCGGGGAGCTGTTTTTT	CASSPSGAGHTGELFF	TRBV5-1	NA	TRBJ2-2	NA
TGCGCCAGCAGCTTGGGGCAGGGAAAAGAAAAACTGTTTTTT	CASSLGQGKEKLFF	TRBV5-1	NA	TRBJ1-4	NA
TGCGCCAGCAGCTTGGAGGGTGTTAATCCTGAAGCTTTCTTT	CASSLEGVNPEAFF	TRBV5-1	NA	TRBJ1-1	NA
TGTGCCAGCAGTGCTTCTATAACACCTTCCTACGAGCAGTACTTC	CASSASITPSYEQYF	TRBV6-1	NA	TRBJ2-7	NA
TGTGCTAGTGGTTTGGCCAGGGGGCCGACCACTGAAGCTTTCTTT	CASGLARGPTTEAFF	TRBV12-5	once	TRBJ1-1	TRBD1
TGCGCCAGCAGCATGGGGGGGGGCCCGCAGTATTTT	CASSMGGGPQYF	TRBV10-2	NA	TRBJ2-3	NA
TGCAGCGTTGAGACGGTAGGAACGGTAGTGAGCACAGATACGCAGTATTTT	CSVETVGTVVSTDTQYF	TRBV29-1	NA	TRBJ2-3	NA
TGTGCCAGCAGCGCCAACAGGGGTCGGACTGAAGCTTTCTTT	CASSANRGRTEAFF	TRBV7-3	NA	TRBJ1-1	TRBD1
TGTGCCTGGAGTCCTCACAGGGAGATGGCTTTCTTT	CAWSPHREMAFF	TRBV30	NA	TRBJ1-1	NA
TGTGCCAGCAGCCACGAACTAGCGGGACTTTACAATGAGCAGTTCTTC	CASSHELAGLYNEQFF	TRBV11-2	NA	TRBJ2-1	TRBD2
TGTGCCTGGAGTGTAGGGAATGGCGGCTACACCTTC	CAWSVGNGGYTF	TRBV30	few	TRBJ1-2	NA
TGTGCCAGCTCACCTCAGGGGAACACCGGGGAGCTGTTTTTT	CASSPQGNTGELFF	TRBV18	NA	TRBJ2-2	NA
TGTGCCAGTAGCCTGATGAGGGGTAACTATGGCTACACCTTC	CASSLMRGNYGYTF	TRBV19	NA	TRBJ1-2	NA
TGTGCCAGCCCCCAAAGGGGGGAGGAGGGGCGCACTGAAGCTTTCTTT	CASPQRGEEGRTEAFF	TRBV21-1	NA	TRBJ1-1	NA
TGTGCCAGCAGCGGAGGAGCAGATACGCAGTATTTT	CASSGGADTQYF	TRBV9	NA	TRBJ2-3	NA
TGTGCCAGCAGTGACGTAGCGGGGGTCGGCGGGGAGCTGTTTTTT	CASSDVAGVGGELFF	TRBV6-4	NA	TRBJ2-2	TRBD2
TGTGCCAGCAGCCGCTTACAGGGAGCTTACTACGAGCAGTACTTC	CASSRLQGAYYEQYF	TRBV14	medium-sized	TRBJ2-7	NA
TGTGCCAGCAGTGACGAGGGATACGAGCAGTACTTC	CASSDEGYEQYF	TRBV6-1	many	TRBJ2-7	NA
TGTGCCAGCAGTTTATATTACCGGGACAGGGGTGGCTACACCTTC	CASSLYYRDRGGYTF	TRBV27	NA	TRBJ1-2	TRBD1
TGTGCCAGCAGGCTAGCGGGAGGGAGAGAGACCCAGTACTTC	CASRLAGGRETQYF	TRBV6-5	NA	TRBJ2-5	TRBD2
TGTGCCAGCAGTCCCTATAGACAGGGCTCGAACTATGGCTACACCTTC	CASSPYRQGSNYGYTF	TRBV27	NA	TRBJ1-2	TRBD1
TGTGCCAGCACCACAGTCAGGGGGTACACTGAAGCTTTCTTT	CASTTVRGYTEAFF	TRBV6-4	NA	TRBJ1-1	TRBD1
TGTGCCAGCACACAGGGGCTCGGTTCACCCCTCCACTTT	CASTQGLGSPLHF	TRBV6-5	NA	TRBJ1-6	TRBD1
TGCGCCAGCAGCTTGTTTGGGGGGAACACTGAAGCTTTCTTT	CASSLFGGNTEAFF	TRBV5-1	few	TRBJ1-1	NA
TGTGCCAGCAACCGACAGGGGCAAGAGACCCAGTACTTC	CASNRQGQETQYF	TRBV28	NA	TRBJ2-5	TRBD1
TGTGCCAGCAGCCAGTCCAGGGGAGCAAACACCATATATTTT	CASSQSRGANTIYF	TRBV4-2	NA	TRBJ1-3	NA
TGTGCCAGCAGCACTACCGGGACAGGGGTCCACGAGCAGTACTTC	CASSTTGTGVHEQYF	TRBV7-9	NA	TRBJ2-7	TRBD1
TGCGCCAGCAGCTTGGGAGGCACTGGAGCCCAAGAGACCCAGTACTTC	CASSLGGTGAQETQYF	TRBV5-1	NA	TRBJ2-5	NA
TGTGCCAGCAGCTTAGGGGCCCTTCGGTCCACAGATACGCAGTATTTT	CASSLGALRSTDTQYF	TRBV7-6	NA	TRBJ2-3	NA
TGTGCCAGCAGCTTAGCGGGAGCTCCGGGGAATGAGCAGTTCTTC	CASSLAGAPGNEQFF	TRBV7-6	NA	TRBJ2-1	NA
TGTGCCAGCAGCGAAACGGGGGGAGTCAACTATGGCTACACCTTC	CASSETGGVNYGYTF	TRBV7-9	NA	TRBJ1-2	NA
TGTGCCAGCTCGCCTTCGGTGGACAGGGGGACTGAAGCTTTCTTT	CASSPSVDRGTEAFF	TRBV18	NA	TRBJ1-1	TRBD1
TGTGCCAGCAGCCCTAACGGGGGGTACGACACTGAAGCTTTCTTT	CASSPNGGYDTEAFF	TRBV7-3	medium-sized	TRBJ1-1	NA